The next 17 T cell receptor beta chains were all read from a single sample in a study of T cell repertoires in cytomegalovirus infection. MiXCR was run by TCRdb on the reads, yielding one entry per CDR3 protein. The sample carries about 740,000 distinct CDR3 sequences, roughly 35% recorded once. The material sequenced was PBMCs. These receptors were taken from a human donor in good health (CMV status not recorded). Some clones in this sample may be carry-over from other donors' samples.

In this sample, this clonotype turned up many times. The rearrangement joins TRBV7-2 to TRBJ2-7; D unclear. V lost 3 bases to trimming and J lost 1 base, with 7 bases between them. The length of the CDR3 is 13 residues. Germline lookup yields CDR1 SGHTA and CDR2 FQGNSA. CDR3 nucleotides: TGTGCCAGCAGCTTCTCCCCTTCCTACGAGCAGTACTTC. Its translation: CASSFSPSYEQYF.

This rearrangement joins TRBV7-9 to TRBJ1-1; D call uncertain. Germline lookup yields CDR1 SEHNR and CDR2 FQNEAQ (reference sequence). CDR3 length: 16 residues. V was pared by 2 bases and J by 3 bases, with 16 bases between. This CDR3 reads CASSLLFGVSDTEAFF. CDR3 in DNA: TGTGCCAGCAGCTTATTGTTTGGGGTGTCGGACACTGAAGCTTTCTTT.

This chain links TRBV2 with TRBJ1-1, with 8 bases that match TRBD1. The CDR3 is 14 amino acids. V trimming: 7 bases; J trimming: 4 bases; junction bases outside the gene matches: 8. Germline V gives CDR1 SNHLY, CDR2 FYNNEI. The CDR3 loop reads CASKDRVLATEAFF. The CDR3 DNA is TGTGCCAGCAAGGACAGGGTATTGGCCACTGAAGCTTTCTTT.

The V and J genes are TRBV11-1 and TRBJ1-1; D is perhaps TRBD1 (5 bases). The germline gives CDR1 SGHAT, CDR2 FQDESV (reference sequence). Deletions cut 1 base from V and 6 bases from J, with 15 bases between. The CDR3 has 15 residues. The CDR3 protein is CASSLVPGARAEAFF. In DNA, the CDR3 is TGTGCCAGCAGCTTAGTACCGGGAGCCAGGGCTGAAGCTTTCTTT.

This clonotype was found a few times. An end of the junction does not agree with germline; a read error may underlie this. The chain joins TRBV6-4 to TRBJ2-1, with 7 bases matching TRBD2. CDR1 is MRHNA, CDR2 SNTAGT, per germline. The CDR3 runs to 16 residues. The CDR3 nucleotides are TGTGCCAGCATGGGGGGGGGACCAGACTCCGACAATGAGCAGTTCTTC. It specifies CASMGGGPDSDNEQFF.

This clonotype occurred many times. This chain joins TRBV6-1 and TRBJ1-1; the D is unclear. This CDR3 spans 13 amino acids. Trimming left V 2 bases short and J 5 bases short, with 9 bases between. Per the germline V gene, CDR1 is MNHNS and CDR2 is SASEGT. CDR3 nucleotides: TGTGCCAGCAGTGAAACCCCCAGAACTGAAGCTTTCTTT. This gives the protein CASSETPRTEAFF.

This clonotype appeared a few times. The rearrangement links TRBV6-1 to TRBJ2-3; either TRBD1 or TRBD2 may fit D (5 bases each). The V and J ends lost 5 bases and 3 bases respectively, with 15 bases between them. This CDR3 has 15 amino acids. The germline V gene encodes CDR1 MNHNS and CDR2 SASEGT. The CDR3, as DNA: TGTGCCAGCAGTTCTACCGGGGCCCGAACAGATACGCAGTATTTT. It translates to CASSSTGARTDTQYF.

The chain employs TRBV28 and TRBJ2-3; D may be TRBD1 (5 bases). Trimming removed 2 bases at V and 1 base at J, with 10 bases between. Germline CDR1 reads MDHEN; CDR2 reads SYDVKM. The CDR3 has 15 residues. CDR3 protein: CASSLQGSGTDTQYF. In DNA form, the CDR3 reads TGTGCCAGCAGTTTACAGGGTTCCGGCACAGATACGCAGTATTTT.

This clonotype has a count of ten or more. V is TRBV7-2 and J is TRBJ1-6; weak D call: TRBD1 (6 bases). CDR1 and CDR2 (germline): SGHTA, FQGNSA. The CDR3 is made up of 17 amino acids. V was trimmed by 1 base and J by 9 bases, leaving 19 bases between them. CDR3 sequence: CASSLGAGPGGTSPLHF. CDR3 coding DNA: TGTGCCAGCAGCTTAGGGGCCGGGCCGGGGGGCACTTCACCCCTCCACTTT. The whole variable domain, remainder taken from reference TRBV7-2 and TRBJ1-6, is GAGVSQSPSNKVTEKGKDVELRCDPISGHTALYWYRQSLGQGLEFLIYFQGNSAPDKSGLPSDRFSAERTGGSVSTLTIQRTQQEDSAVYLCASSLGAGPGGTSPLHFGNGTRLTVT.

This chain uses TRBV10-3 with TRBJ2-1, with D hard to call. Germline V gene data show CDR1 as ENHRY and CDR2 as SYGVKD. Deletions cut 4 bases from V and 6 bases from J, with 10 bases between. The CDR3 runs 13 residues. The CDR3 region has the DNA TGTGCCATCAGTGGGTCTGTGAGCAATGAGCAGTTCTTC. This encodes CAISGSVSNEQFF.

This clonotype has more than one count but fewer than ten. V gene TRBV20-1 combines with J gene TRBJ2-3, with D perhaps matching TRBD2 (5 bases). The CDR3 length is 16 residues. Germline V gene lookup returns CDR1 DFQATT and CDR2 SNEGSKA (reference sequence). The germline V and J ends were trimmed by 0 bases and 2 bases, with 15 bases remaining between them. CDR3 protein: CSARDRDLAFTDTQYF. CDR3 sequence (DNA): TGCAGTGCTAGAGATCGAGATCTAGCTTTCACAGATACGCAGTATTTT.

V is TRBV7-9 and J is TRBJ2-1; 7 nucleotides align to TRBD2. Per germline, CDR1 SEHNR and CDR2 FQNEAQ (reference sequence). The CDR3 spans 14 residues. The V and J ends lost 5 bases and 7 bases, in that order; junction bases with no gene match: 8. The CDR3 loop reads CASSTGGGWNEQFF. The CDR3 coding sequence is TGTGCCAGCAGCACTGGGGGGGGTTGGAATGAGCAGTTCTTC.

Concerning this clonotype: One end of the junction fails to match germline, which may point to a read error. This chain links TRBV5-4 with TRBJ2-3; 7 bases agree with TRBD1. The germline gives CDR1 SGHNT, CDR2 YYREEE (reference sequence). The CDR3 consists of 15 residues. CDR3: CASILDDNRGDTQYF. The CDR3 region has the DNA TGTGCCAGCATCTTGGATGACAACAGGGGAGATACGCAGTATTTT. Filled out from reference TRBV5-4 and TRBJ2-3, the complete variable domain reads ETGVTQSPTHLIKTRGQQVTLRCSSQSGHNTVSWYQQALGQGPQFIFQYYREEENGRGNFPPRFSGLQFPNYSSELNVNALELDDSALYLCASILDDNRGDTQYFGPGTRLTVL.

This clonotype was seen at least ten times. The chain joins TRBV25-1 to TRBJ2-3; D not resolved. This CDR3 region has 14 residues. V was cut by 2 bases and J by 6 bases, with 12 bases left in between. Looked up from germline, CDR1 is MGHDK and CDR2 is SYGVNS. CDR3 DNA: TGTGCCAGCAGTGAACCCCGGTCCAATGATACGCAGTATTTT. Encoded protein: CASSEPRSNDTQYF.

This clonotype has more than one count but fewer than ten. V is TRBV28 and J is TRBJ2-7; 7 bases fit TRBD1. CDR3 length equals 13 residues. Trimming took 5 bases from V and 4 from J; bases not matched to a gene: 5. CDR1 MDHEN and CDR2 SYDVKM come from the germline V gene. As DNA, the CDR3 is TGTGCCAGCAGTGGGACAGCTCCTTACGAGCAGTACTTC. Its translation: CASSGTAPYEQYF.

The V gene is TRBV7-8, the J gene TRBJ2-6; D not resolved. This CDR3 contains 16 residues. Trimming pared 5 bases from V and 1 base from J, leaving 12 bases between. Germline assignment: CDR1 SGHVS and CDR2 FQNEAQ. The CDR3 loop is CASSEGAPSGANVLTF. The CDR3 coding sequence is TGTGCCAGCAGCGAAGGAGCTCCTTCTGGGGCCAACGTCCTGACTTTC.

The CDR3 spells CASRVSGLAGGSEQFF. The CDR3 DNA sequence: TGTGCCAGCAGAGTCTCGGGACTAGCGGGGGGGAGTGAGCAGTTCTTC. The chain uses TRBV6-8 and TRBJ2-1; 16 nucleotides match TRBD2. Germline V gene sequence: CDR1 MNHGY, CDR2 SAAAGT. The J segment lost 9 bases and the V segment lost 6 bases, leaving 8 bases of the junction unmatched. The CDR3 totals 16 residues.